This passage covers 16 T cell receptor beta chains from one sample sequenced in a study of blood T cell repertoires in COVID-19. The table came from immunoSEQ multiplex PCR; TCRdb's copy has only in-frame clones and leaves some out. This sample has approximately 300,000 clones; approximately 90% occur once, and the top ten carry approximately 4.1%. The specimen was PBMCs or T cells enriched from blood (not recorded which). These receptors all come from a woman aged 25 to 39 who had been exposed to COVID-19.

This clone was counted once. CDR3: CASSRLGQGRETQYF. The CDR3 bases are TGTGCCAGCAGCCGTTTGGGACAGGGGAGGGAGACCCAGTACTTC. The chain joins TRBV3-1 (or the pseudogene TRBV3-2) to TRBJ2-5, with 10 nucleotides matching TRBD1. Per the germline V gene, CDR1 is LGHDT and CDR2 is YNNKEL (reference sequence). The ends lost 4 bases at V and 5 bases at J; junction bases unmatched: 7. The CDR3 loop spans 15 amino acids.

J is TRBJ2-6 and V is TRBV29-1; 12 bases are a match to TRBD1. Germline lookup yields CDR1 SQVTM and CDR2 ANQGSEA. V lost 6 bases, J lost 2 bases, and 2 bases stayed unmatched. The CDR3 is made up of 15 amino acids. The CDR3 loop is CSVGQGAAGANVLTF. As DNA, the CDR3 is TGCAGCGTGGGACAGGGGGCGGCTGGGGCCAACGTCCTGACTTTC.

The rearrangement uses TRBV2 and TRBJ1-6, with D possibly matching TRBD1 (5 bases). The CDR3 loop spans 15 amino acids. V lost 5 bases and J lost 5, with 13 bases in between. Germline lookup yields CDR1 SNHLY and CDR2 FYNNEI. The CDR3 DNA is TGTGCCAGCAGTTCGGACACAACGGATAATTCACCCCTCCACTTT. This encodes CASSSDTTDNSPLHF.

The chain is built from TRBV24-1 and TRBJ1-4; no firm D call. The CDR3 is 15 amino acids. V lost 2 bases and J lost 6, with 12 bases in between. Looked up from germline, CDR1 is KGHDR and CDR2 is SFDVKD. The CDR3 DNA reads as TGTGCCACCAGTGATTCCGGACGGGATGATGAAAAACTGTTTTTT. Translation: CATSDSGRDDEKLFF.

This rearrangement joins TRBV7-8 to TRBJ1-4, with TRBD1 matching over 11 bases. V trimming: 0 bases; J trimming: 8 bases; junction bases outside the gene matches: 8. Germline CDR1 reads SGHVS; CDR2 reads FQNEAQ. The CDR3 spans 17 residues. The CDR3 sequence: CASSLAYADRGREKLFF. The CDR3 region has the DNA TGTGCCAGCAGCTTAGCGTATGCGGACAGGGGGCGAGAAAAACTGTTTTTT.

Written as DNA, the CDR3 is TGTGCCAGCAGCTATTCACCGGGACAGGGTGTACGAAATAGCAATCAGCCCCAGCATTTT. Translating gives CASSYSPGQGVRNSNQPQHF. J is TRBJ1-5 and V is TRBV5-5; 9 bases are a match to TRBD1. The J segment lost 0 bases and the V segment lost 3 bases, leaving 16 bases of the junction unmatched. Germline V gene sequence: CDR1 SGHKS, CDR2 YYEKEE (reference sequence). There are 20 residues in the CDR3.

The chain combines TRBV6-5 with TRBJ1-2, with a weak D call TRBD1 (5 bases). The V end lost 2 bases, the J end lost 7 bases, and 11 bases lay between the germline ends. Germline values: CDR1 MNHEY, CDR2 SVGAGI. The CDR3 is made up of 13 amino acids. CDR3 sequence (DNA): TGTGCCAGCAGTTACCGCAGGGAAGCTGGCTACACCTTC. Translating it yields CASSYRREAGYTF.

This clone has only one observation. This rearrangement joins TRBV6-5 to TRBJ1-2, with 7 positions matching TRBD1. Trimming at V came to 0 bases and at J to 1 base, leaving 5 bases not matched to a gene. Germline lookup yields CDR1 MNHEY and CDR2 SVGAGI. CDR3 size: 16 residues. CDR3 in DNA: TGTGCCAGCAGTTACTCGAGTGACAGGGATAACTATGGCTACACCTTC. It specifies CASSYSSDRDNYGYTF.

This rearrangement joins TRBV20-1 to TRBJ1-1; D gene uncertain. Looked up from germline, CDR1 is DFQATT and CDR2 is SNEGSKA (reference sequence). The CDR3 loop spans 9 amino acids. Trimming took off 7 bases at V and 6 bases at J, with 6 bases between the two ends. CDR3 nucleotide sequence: TGCAGTGTGGCTCCTGAAGCTTTCTTT. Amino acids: CSVAPEAFF.

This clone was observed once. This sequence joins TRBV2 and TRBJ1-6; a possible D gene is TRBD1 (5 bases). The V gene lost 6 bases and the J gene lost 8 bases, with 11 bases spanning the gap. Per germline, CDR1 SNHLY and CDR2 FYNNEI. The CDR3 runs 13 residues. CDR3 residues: CASSWTPDSPLHF. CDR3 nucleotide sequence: TGTGCCAGCAGCTGGACACCGGATTCACCCCTCCACTTT.

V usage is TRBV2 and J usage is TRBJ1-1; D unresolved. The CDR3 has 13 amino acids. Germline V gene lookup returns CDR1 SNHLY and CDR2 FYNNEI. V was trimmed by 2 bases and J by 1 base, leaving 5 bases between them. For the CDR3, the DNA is TGTGCCAGCAGTGAATCATCGAACACTGAAGCTTTCTTT. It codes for CASSESSNTEAFF.

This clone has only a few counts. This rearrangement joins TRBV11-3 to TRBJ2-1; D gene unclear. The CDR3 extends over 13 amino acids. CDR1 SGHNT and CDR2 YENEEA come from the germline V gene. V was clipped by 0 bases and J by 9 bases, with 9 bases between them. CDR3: CASSLEERSEQFF. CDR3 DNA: TGTGCCAGCAGCTTAGAAGAAAGGAGTGAGCAGTTCTTC.

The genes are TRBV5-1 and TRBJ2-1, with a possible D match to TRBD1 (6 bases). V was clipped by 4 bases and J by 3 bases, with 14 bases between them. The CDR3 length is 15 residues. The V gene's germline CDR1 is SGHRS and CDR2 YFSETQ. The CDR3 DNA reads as TGCGCCAGCAGCACCGAGCAGGGGAGCTACAATGAGCAGTTCTTC. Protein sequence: CASSTEQGSYNEQFF.

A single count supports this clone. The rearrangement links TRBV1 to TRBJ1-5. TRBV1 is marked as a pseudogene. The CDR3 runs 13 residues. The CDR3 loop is CTSSQDGEQPQHF. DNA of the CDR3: TGCACCAGCAGCCAAGATGGAGAGCAGCCCCAGCATTTT.

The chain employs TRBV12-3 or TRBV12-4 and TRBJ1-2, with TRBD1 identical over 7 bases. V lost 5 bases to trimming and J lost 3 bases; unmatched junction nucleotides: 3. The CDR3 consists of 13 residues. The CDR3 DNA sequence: TGTGCCAGCAGTCTAGGGACAGACTATGGCTACACCTTC. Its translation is CASSLGTDYGYTF.

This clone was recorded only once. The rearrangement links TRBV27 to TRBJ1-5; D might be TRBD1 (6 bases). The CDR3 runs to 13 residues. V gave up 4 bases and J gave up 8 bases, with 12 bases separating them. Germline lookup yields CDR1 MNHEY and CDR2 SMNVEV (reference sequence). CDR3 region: CASSYIRGEPQHF. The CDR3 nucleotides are TGTGCCAGCAGTTATATCAGGGGTGAGCCCCAGCATTTT.